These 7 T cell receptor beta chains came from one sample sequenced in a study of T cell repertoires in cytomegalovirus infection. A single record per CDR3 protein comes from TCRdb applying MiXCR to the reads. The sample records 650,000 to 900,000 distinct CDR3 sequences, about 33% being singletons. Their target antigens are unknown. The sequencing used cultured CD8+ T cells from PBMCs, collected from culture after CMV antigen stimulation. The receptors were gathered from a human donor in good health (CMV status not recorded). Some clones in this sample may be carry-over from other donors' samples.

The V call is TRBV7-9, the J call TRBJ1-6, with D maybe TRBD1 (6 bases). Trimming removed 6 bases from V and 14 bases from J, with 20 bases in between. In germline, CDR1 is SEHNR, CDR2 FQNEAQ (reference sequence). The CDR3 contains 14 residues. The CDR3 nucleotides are TGTGCCAGCAGTTGGGACACCCGGCGGTGGACCCTCCACTTT. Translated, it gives CASSWDTRRWTLHF. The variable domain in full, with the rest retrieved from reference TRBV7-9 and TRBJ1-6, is DTGVSQNPRHKITKRGQNVTFRCDPISEHNRLYWYRQTLGQGPEFLTYFQNEAQLEKSRLLSDRFSAERPKGSFSTLEIQRTEQGDSAMYLCASSWDTRRWTLHFGNGTRLTVT.

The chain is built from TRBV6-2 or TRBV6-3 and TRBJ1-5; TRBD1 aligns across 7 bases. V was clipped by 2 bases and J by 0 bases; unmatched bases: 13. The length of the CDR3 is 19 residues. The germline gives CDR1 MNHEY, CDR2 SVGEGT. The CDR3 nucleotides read TGTGCCAGCAGTTACGGAGACAGGGAGATTGGGTATAGCAATCAGCCCCAGCATTTT. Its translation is CASSYGDREIGYSNQPQHF.

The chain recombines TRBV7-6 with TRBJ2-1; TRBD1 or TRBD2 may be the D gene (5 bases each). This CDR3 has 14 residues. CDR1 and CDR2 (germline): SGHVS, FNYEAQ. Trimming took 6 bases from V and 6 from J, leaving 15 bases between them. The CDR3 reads CASSLGPGSNEQFF. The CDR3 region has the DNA TGTGCCAGCAGTTTGGGACCCGGCTCCAATGAGCAGTTCTTC.

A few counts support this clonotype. Here the CDR3 reads CASSYSNFDGEETQYF. The CDR3 nucleotides read TGTGCCAGCAGTTACTCGAACTTCGACGGGGAAGAGACCCAGTACTTC. The rearrangement joins TRBV6-6 to TRBJ2-5; the D gene is possibly TRBD2 (5 bases). The V gene's germline CDR1 is MNHNY and CDR2 SVGAGI (reference sequence). Trimming left V 0 bases short and J 3 bases short, with 14 bases between. The CDR3 covers 16 residues.

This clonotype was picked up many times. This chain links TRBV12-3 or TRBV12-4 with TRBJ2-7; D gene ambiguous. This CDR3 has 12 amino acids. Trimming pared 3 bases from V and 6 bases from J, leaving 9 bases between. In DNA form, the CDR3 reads TGTGCCAGCAGTTTGGTAGGGATCGAGCAGTACTTC. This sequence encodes CASSLVGIEQYF.

CDR3 region: CASSRLQGYTEAFF. In DNA, the CDR3 is TGTGCCAGCAGCCGATTACAGGGGTACACTGAAGCTTTCTTT. V gene TRBV28 combines with J gene TRBJ1-1; 7 positions agree with TRBD1. The CDR3 runs 14 residues. The germline V gene encodes CDR1 MDHEN and CDR2 SYDVKM. The J segment lost 3 bases and the V segment lost 6 bases, leaving 7 bases of the junction unmatched.

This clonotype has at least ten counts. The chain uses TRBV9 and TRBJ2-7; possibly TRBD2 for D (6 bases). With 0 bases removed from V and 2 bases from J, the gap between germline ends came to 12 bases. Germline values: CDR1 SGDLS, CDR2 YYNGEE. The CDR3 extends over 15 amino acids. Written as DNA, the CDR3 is TGTGCCAGCAGCGTAGGGGGCCGACTAGCCTACGAGCAGTACTTC. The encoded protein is CASSVGGRLAYEQYF.